Reported below is one T cell receptor beta chain. This receptor's antigen is unknown. Per-base qualities were not stored, and no clone one base away is much larger. This record comes from a study of blood T cell repertoires in COVID-19 (TCRdb year 2020). For context, the study as a whole: Samples from collaborators originated in the United States, Italy and Spain and spanned both the acute and convalescent phases of COVID-19. Samples were obtained from the ongoing ImmuneRACE study (first 160 participants) and from about 1,300 subjects provided by 6 global collaborators. Subjects who had been exposed to COVID-19, were actively infected with it, or had recovered from it provided the deeply sampled blood TCRbeta repertoires that made up the dataset. The repertoires were released in a freely available public database intended as a resource for research on the immune response to SARS-CoV-2. HLA class I and class II types, where available, came from metadata supplied by the sample provider rather than from assay-based typing. The material from the prospective study consisted of cDNA or gDNA derived from T cells, B-cell-depleted T cells, or PBMCs. The sample metadata nearly always contained a de-identified subject ID, COVID-19 status, age in years and sex. What the authors observed across the whole study: The quantity of clinical and demographic metadata differed by source and by participant and was supplied without curation.

The CDR3 covers 13 residues, taking in both the cysteine and the phenylalanine. CDR3 DNA is the only sequence kept; it has 39 bases, read in frame from the first base. The V end loses 5 bases and the J end loses 8 bases, and a stretch of 15 bases separates them. Via the germline V gene (reference sequence), CDR1 is LNHDA and CDR2 SQIVND. TCRbeta CDR3 regions were amplified from genomic DNA by means of the immunoSEQ Assay, a bias-controlled multiplex PCR. In the paper's pipeline: Within the assay, amplification of reference gene primers was used to estimate how many nucleated cells each sample contained. Sequence reads were collapsed and filtered to measure the absolute abundance of every unique TCRbeta CDR3 rearrangement. For each sample, productive Simpson clonality was calculated as the square root of Simpson's diversity index over productive rearrangements. TCRdb obtained this table from immuneACCESS and retained in-frame rearrangements with V and J assigned. These tables miss some clones; where compared with another copy, unresolved V genes account for less than half of the shortfall, and the remainder is unexplained. D and trimming were read from the DNA, whereas the V and J calls and clone size are those reported in that table. The sample table shows around 180,000 clones, and 86% are seen once. The top ten hold 2.5% to 3.5% of the sample.

Whole blood was collected in K2EDTA tubes by collaborating institutions according to the institutions' own protocols. For TCRbeta analysis, collaborator samples were shipped as frozen whole blood, as isolated PBMCs, or as DNA extracted from either sample type. This TCR derives from a woman in her thirties with active or convalescent COVID-19. The sequencing input was peripheral blood. The chain was built from TRBV19 and TRBJ1-2; no confident D gene assignment can be made. CDR3 reads: CASSLGPGKGYTF. The nucleotide sequence is given as TGTGCCAGTAGTTTGGGTCCGGGAAAAGGCTACACCTTC.